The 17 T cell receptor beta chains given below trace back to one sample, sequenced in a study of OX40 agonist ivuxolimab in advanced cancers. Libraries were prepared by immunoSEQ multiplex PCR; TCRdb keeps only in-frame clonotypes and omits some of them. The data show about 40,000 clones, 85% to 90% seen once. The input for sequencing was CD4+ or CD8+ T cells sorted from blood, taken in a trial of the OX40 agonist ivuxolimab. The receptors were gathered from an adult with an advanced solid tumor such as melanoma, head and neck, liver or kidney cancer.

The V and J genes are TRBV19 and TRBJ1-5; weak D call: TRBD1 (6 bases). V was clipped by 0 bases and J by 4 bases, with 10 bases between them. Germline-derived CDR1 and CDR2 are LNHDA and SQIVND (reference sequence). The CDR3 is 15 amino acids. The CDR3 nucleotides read TGTGCCAGTAGTATAGATTTGACAGGAAATCAGCCCCAGCATTTT. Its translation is CASSIDLTGNQPQHF.

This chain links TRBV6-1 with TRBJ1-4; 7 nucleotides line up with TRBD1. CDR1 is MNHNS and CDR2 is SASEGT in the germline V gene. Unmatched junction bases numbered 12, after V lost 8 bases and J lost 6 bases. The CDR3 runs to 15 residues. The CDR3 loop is CASYNPGGKDEKLFF. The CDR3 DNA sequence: TGTGCCAGCTATAACCCAGGGGGTAAGGATGAAAAACTGTTTTTT.

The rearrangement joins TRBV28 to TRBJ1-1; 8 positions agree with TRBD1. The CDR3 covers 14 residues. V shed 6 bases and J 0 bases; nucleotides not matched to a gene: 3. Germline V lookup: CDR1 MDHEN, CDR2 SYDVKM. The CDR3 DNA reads TGTGCCAGCAGAGGACAGGGAATGAACACTGAAGCTTTCTTT. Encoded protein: CASRGQGMNTEAFF.

The CDR3 nucleotides are TGTGCCAGCAGTTCCGGGACAGGGGACCTGGACTATGGCTACACCTTC. It yields the protein CASSSGTGDLDYGYTF. The chain couples TRBV28 to TRBJ1-2; 10 positions match TRBD1. This CDR3 has 16 residues. Germline V gene lookup returns CDR1 MDHEN and CDR2 SYDVKM. Trimming at V came to 4 bases and at J to 3 bases, leaving 8 bases not matched to a gene.

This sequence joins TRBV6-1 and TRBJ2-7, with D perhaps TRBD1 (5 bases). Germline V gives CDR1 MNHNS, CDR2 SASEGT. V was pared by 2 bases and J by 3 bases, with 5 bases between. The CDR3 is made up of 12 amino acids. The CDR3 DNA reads TGTGCCAGCAGTGAAACAGGCTACGAGCAGTACTTC. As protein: CASSETGYEQYF.

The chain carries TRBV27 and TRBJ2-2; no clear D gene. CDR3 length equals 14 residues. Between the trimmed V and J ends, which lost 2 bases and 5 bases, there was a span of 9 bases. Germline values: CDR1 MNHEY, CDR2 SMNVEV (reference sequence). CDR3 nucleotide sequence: TGTGCCAGCAGTTTAACCCGCTGGACCGGGGAGCTGTTTTTT. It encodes CASSLTRWTGELFF.

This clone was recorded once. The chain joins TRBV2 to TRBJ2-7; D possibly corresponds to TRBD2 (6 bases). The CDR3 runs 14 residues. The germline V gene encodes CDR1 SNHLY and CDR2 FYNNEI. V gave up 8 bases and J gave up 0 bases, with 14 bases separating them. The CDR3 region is CASVARGHSYEQYF. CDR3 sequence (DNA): TGTGCCAGCGTAGCGCGGGGCCACTCCTACGAGCAGTACTTC.

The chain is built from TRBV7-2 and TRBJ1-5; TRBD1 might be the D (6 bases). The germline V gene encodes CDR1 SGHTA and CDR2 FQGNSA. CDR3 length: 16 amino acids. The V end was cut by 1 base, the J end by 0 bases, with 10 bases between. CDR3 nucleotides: TGTGCCAGCAGCTTAGATGAGGGGGGTAGCAATCAGCCCCAGCATTTT. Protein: CASSLDEGGSNQPQHF.

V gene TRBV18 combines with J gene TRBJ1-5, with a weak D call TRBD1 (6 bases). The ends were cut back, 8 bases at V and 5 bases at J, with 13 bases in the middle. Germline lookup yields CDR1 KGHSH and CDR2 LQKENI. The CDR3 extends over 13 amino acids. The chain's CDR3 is CASQPGADQPQHF. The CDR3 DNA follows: TGTGCCAGCCAACCAGGGGCCGATCAGCCCCAGCATTTT. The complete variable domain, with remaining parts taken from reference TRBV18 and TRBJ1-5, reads NAGVMQNPRHLVRRRGQEARLRCSPMKGHSHVYWYRQLPEEGLKFMVYLQKENIIDESGMPKERFSAEFPKEGPSILRIQQVVRGDSAAYFCASQPGADQPQHFGDGTRLSIL.

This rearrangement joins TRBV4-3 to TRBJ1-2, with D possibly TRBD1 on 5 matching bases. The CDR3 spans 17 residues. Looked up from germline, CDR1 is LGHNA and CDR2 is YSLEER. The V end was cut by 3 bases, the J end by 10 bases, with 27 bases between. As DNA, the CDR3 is TGCGCCAGCAGCCACGACACTTACGGGGCGTCCAACTTAAACTACACCTTC. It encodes CASSHDTYGASNLNYTF.

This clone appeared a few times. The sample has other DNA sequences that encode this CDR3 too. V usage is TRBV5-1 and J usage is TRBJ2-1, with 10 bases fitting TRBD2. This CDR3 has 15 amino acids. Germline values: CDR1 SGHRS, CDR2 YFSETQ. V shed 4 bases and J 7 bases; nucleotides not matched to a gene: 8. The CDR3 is CASSLTSGTGNEQFF. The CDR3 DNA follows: TGCGCCAGCAGCCTTACTAGCGGGACCGGGAATGAGCAGTTCTTC.

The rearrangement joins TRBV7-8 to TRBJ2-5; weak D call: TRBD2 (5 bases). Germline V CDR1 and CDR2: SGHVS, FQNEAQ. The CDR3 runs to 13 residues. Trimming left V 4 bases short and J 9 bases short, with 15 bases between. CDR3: CASSYVGFGAQYF. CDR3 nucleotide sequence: TGTGCCAGCAGCTACGTAGGCTTCGGGGCCCAGTACTTC.

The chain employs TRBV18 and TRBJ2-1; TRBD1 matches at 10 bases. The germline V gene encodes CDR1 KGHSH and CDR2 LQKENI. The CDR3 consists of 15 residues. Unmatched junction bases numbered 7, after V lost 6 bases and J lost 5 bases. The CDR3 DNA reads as TGTGCCAGCTCCCCAGGACAGGGGGTAGACAATGAGCAGTTCTTC. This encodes CASSPGQGVDNEQFF.

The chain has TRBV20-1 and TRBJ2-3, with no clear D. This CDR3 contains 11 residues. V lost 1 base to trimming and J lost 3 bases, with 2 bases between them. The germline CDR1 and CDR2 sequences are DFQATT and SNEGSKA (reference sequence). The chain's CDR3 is CSARVTDTQYF. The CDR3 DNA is TGCAGTGCTAGAGTTACAGATACGCAGTATTTT.

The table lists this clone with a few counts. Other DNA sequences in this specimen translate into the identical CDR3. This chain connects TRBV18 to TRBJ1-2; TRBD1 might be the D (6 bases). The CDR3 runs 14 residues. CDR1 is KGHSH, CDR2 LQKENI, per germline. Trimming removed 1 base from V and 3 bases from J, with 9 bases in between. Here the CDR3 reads CASSPRRGDYGYTF. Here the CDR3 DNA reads TGTGCCAGCTCACCACGTAGGGGGGACTATGGCTACACCTTC.

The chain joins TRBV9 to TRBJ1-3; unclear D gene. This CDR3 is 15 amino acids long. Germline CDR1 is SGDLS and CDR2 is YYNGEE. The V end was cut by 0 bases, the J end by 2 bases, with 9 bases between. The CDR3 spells CASSVGRNPGNTIYF. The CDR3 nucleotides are TGTGCCAGCAGCGTAGGGAGAAACCCTGGAAACACCATATATTTT.

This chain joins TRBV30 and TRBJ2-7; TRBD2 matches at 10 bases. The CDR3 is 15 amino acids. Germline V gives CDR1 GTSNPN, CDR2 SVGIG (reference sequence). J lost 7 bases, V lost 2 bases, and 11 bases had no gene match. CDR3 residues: CAWSLEGLAQVEQYF. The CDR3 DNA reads TGTGCCTGGAGTTTAGAGGGACTAGCGCAAGTAGAGCAGTACTTC.